Below are 29 T cell receptor beta chains sequenced from a single sample in a study of CD8 T cells in ankylosing spondylitis. These receptors have no known antigen. Findings of the study overall: A TCR beta motif of several highly homologous variants appeared characteristic of ankylosing spondylitis blood.

MiXCR, run by TCRdb on the 5' RACE reads, gives a single entry per CDR3 protein. The sample holds 450,000 or so distinct CDR3 sequences, 25% to 30% seen once. The sequenced material came from blood, either unsorted or a sorted T cell fraction (not recorded which). The receptors stem from a male donor with ankylosing spondylitis.

This clonotype has more than one count but fewer than ten. The V and J genes are TRBV10-3 and TRBJ2-2; tentative D call: TRBD1 (6 bases). V was trimmed by 4 bases and J by 3 bases, leaving 12 bases between them. This CDR3 comprises 15 residues. Germline V gene lookup returns CDR1 ENHRY and CDR2 SYGVKD. The DNA of the CDR3 is TGTGCCATCAGTGTTGGGCAGGGGTACACCGGGGAGCTGTTTTTT. It yields the protein CAISVGQGYTGELFF.

This clonotype was detected a few times. The chain couples TRBV29-1 to TRBJ1-1; D is uncertain. Germline CDR1 reads SQVTM; CDR2 reads ANQGSEA. The length of the CDR3 is 13 residues. Trimming shortened V by 2 bases and J by 5 bases, and 12 bases separated the two germline ends. Here the CDR3 reads CSVEPRFGTEAFF. CDR3 DNA: TGCAGCGTTGAACCCAGGTTTGGAACTGAAGCTTTCTTT.

For the CDR3, the DNA is TGTGCCAGCAGTTCCGGGACTAGCGGGAGCCCAGATACGCAGTATTTT. Translating it yields CASSSGTSGSPDTQYF. The chain joins TRBV28 to TRBJ2-3; 14 positions match TRBD2. The CDR3 has 16 residues. Germline-derived CDR1 and CDR2 are MDHEN and SYDVKM. V lost 4 bases, J lost 4 bases, and 4 bases stayed unmatched.

This clonotype has a handful of counts. The chain joins TRBV5-1 to TRBJ1-1, with 8 positions matching TRBD1. V dropped 5 bases and J dropped 5; count of bases not matched to a gene: 8. The CDR3 loop spans 14 amino acids. From germline, CDR1 is SGHRS and CDR2 YFSETQ. The CDR3 DNA sequence: TGCGCCAGCAGATCCGCGACAGGGGAGACTGAAGCTTTCTTT. Its translation: CASRSATGETEAFF.

This clonotype was detected a few times. This chain connects TRBV6-1 to TRBJ1-1; D remains ambiguous. The CDR3 extends over 15 amino acids. The germline gives CDR1 MNHNS, CDR2 SASEGT. The germline V and J ends were trimmed by 5 bases and 5 bases, with 18 bases remaining between them. CDR3 amino acids: CASSRKSVEETEAFF. The CDR3 DNA is TGTGCCAGCAGTCGAAAGTCTGTGGAGGAAACTGAAGCTTTCTTT.

This clonotype came up a few times. The chain couples TRBV29-1 to TRBJ1-1, with TRBD1 identical over 10 bases. The germline gives CDR1 SQVTM, CDR2 ANQGSEA. J lost 5 bases, V lost 5 bases, and 8 bases had no gene match. The CDR3 covers 14 residues. The CDR3 sequence is CSVKGTGDGTEAFF. The CDR3 DNA reads as TGCAGCGTTAAAGGGACAGGGGATGGAACTGAAGCTTTCTTT.

J is TRBJ1-1 and V is TRBV3-1; perhaps TRBD1 as D (5 bases). The length of the CDR3 is 13 residues. The V end lost 2 bases, the J end lost 9 bases, and 13 bases lay between the germline ends. Germline loops: CDR1 LGHDT, CDR2 YNNKEL (reference sequence). As DNA, the CDR3 is TGTGCCAGCAGCCAAACTCGGGACTTGCAAGCTTTCTTT. Protein: CASSQTRDLQAFF.

This chain uses TRBV3-1 with TRBJ1-1, with a weak D call TRBD1 (6 bases). The CDR3 runs 13 residues. V was cut by 7 bases and J by 1 base, with 10 bases left in between. CDR1 LGHDT and CDR2 YNNKEL come from the germline V gene (reference sequence). The CDR3, as DNA: TGTGCCAGCACGGGGGCCAAGAACACTGAAGCTTTCTTT. This codes for CASTGAKNTEAFF.

This clonotype was observed many times. This chain links TRBV5-5 with TRBJ1-1; D remains unclear. The CDR3 runs 14 residues. Trimming shortened V by 2 bases and J by 1 base, and 9 bases separated the two germline ends. In germline, CDR1 is SGHKS, CDR2 YYEKEE (reference sequence). The CDR3 sequence: CASSFGQANTEAFF. CDR3 in DNA: TGTGCCAGCAGCTTCGGCCAGGCGAACACTGAAGCTTTCTTT.

This clonotype was picked up one time. This chain uses TRBV21-1 with TRBJ2-3. TRBV21-1 corresponds to a pseudogene. The CDR3 is 12 residues long. The CDR3 reads CASSKMTDTQYF. The CDR3, as DNA: TGTGCCAGCAGCAAAATGACAGATACGCAGTATTTT.

The chain combines TRBV5-1 with TRBJ2-2, with TRBD2 matching over 9 bases. Germline CDR1 and CDR2: SGHRS and YFSETQ. Trimming at V came to 2 bases and at J to 5 bases, leaving 10 bases not matched to a gene. The CDR3 contains 17 residues. CDR3: CASSFILVAGDTGELFF. The CDR3 DNA reads TGCGCCAGCAGCTTTATCCTGGTAGCGGGAGATACCGGGGAGCTGTTTTTT.

The chain combines TRBV12-3 or TRBV12-4 with TRBJ1-1, with 8 bases matching TRBD1. The CDR3 sequence is 14 residues long. V dropped 6 bases and J dropped 0; count of bases not matched to a gene: 3. DNA of the CDR3: TGTGCCAGCAGGGACAGGGCAATGAACACTGAAGCTTTCTTT. Encoded protein: CASRDRAMNTEAFF.

J is TRBJ1-6 and V is TRBV12-3 or TRBV12-4; TRBD1 is a possible D gene (5 bases). Trimming pared 6 bases from V and 14 bases from J, leaving 20 bases between. CDR3 length: 14 residues. CDR3 protein: CASRDGDRSVTLHF. The CDR3 DNA sequence: TGTGCCAGCAGAGACGGAGACAGATCAGTAACCCTCCACTTT.

This clonotype was seen a handful of times. This chain joins TRBV7-2 and TRBJ2-2, with no clear D. This CDR3 comprises 14 residues. In germline, CDR1 is SGHTA, CDR2 FQGNSA. Trimming stripped 0 bases from V and 6 bases from J, with 8 bases between. The CDR3, as DNA: TGTGCCAGCAGCTTAGCGGGCCGAGCCGGGGAGCTGTTTTTT. It specifies CASSLAGRAGELFF.

This chain uses TRBV7-2 with TRBJ1-2; TRBD1 aligns across 10 bases. The CDR3 covers 17 residues. Trimming cost V 5 bases and J 8 bases; bases outside gene matches: 17. The V gene's germline CDR1 is SGHTA and CDR2 FQGNSA. The CDR3 bases are TGTGCCAGCAGCCAGCCGGGACAGGGGTTTGGTACGGGCGGCTACACCTTC. Translating gives CASSQPGQGFGTGGYTF.

The chain recombines TRBV6-2 or TRBV6-3 with TRBJ1-2; TRBD1 might be the D (5 bases). Germline V gives CDR1 MNHEY, CDR2 SVGEGT. V lost 5 bases and J lost 0, with 13 bases in between. This CDR3 has 15 amino acids. The CDR3 here is CASSRPAGTNYGYTF. CDR3 nucleotides: TGTGCCAGCAGTCGCCCAGCAGGGACTAACTATGGCTACACCTTC.

The V gene is TRBV28, the J gene TRBJ1-4; 8 bases line up with TRBD1. This CDR3 comprises 13 residues. V trimming: 10 bases; J trimming: 9 bases; junction bases outside the gene matches: 10. Germline loops: CDR1 MDHEN, CDR2 SYDVKM. The CDR3 DNA sequence: TGTGCCATCGAGGACAGGGAGAAGAAAAAACTGTTTTTT. Translation gives CAIEDREKKKLFF.

The chain has TRBV27 and TRBJ1-1, with TRBD1 as a possible D gene (6 bases). Trimming pared 2 bases from V and 4 bases from J, leaving 8 bases between. CDR3 length equals 13 residues. Germline values: CDR1 MNHEY, CDR2 SMNVEV (reference sequence). CDR3 coding DNA: TGTGCCAGCAGTTTAATAGGGGGCACTGAAGCTTTCTTT. Its protein is CASSLIGGTEAFF.

Notes on this clonotype: This may stem from a read error, because a much larger clone lies one nucleotide away. This chain connects TRBV12-3 or TRBV12-4 to TRBJ1-2; unclear D gene. This CDR3 has 13 amino acids. CDR3 in amino acids: CASILKPGYGYTF. For the CDR3, the DNA is TGTGCCAGCATTTTAAAGCCAGGCTATGGCTACACCTTC.

This chain links TRBV10-1 with TRBJ2-1; D assignment may be TRBD1 or TRBD2 (5 bases each). The length of the CDR3 is 14 residues. Germline V lookup: CDR1 WNHNN, CDR2 SYGVQD (reference sequence). Trimming removed 6 bases from V and 10 bases from J, with 19 bases in between. DNA for the CDR3: TGCGCCAGCAGCGACATTTTGGGGACCAAAGAGCAGTTCTTC. Protein product: CASSDILGTKEQFF.

This clonotype has a handful of counts. The V and J genes are TRBV20-1 and TRBJ1-1; D may be TRBD1 (5 bases). The V and J ends lost 5 bases and 1 base respectively, with 11 bases between them. Germline V gene data show CDR1 as DFQATT and CDR2 as SNEGSKA (reference sequence). The CDR3 is 13 amino acids. The CDR3 coding sequence is TGCAGTGCTGCAGGGTCCTCGAACACTGAAGCTTTCTTT. Its translation is CSAAGSSNTEAFF.

This chain uses TRBV20-1 with TRBJ2-5; D gene ambiguous. The CDR3 length is 13 residues. The V end lost 2 bases, the J end lost 5 bases, and 12 bases lay between the germline ends. CDR1 is DFQATT and CDR2 is SNEGSKA in the germline V gene (reference sequence). The CDR3 sequence: CSARSHRLETQYF. In nucleotides, the CDR3 is TGCAGTGCTAGAAGCCACAGATTGGAGACCCAGTACTTC.

This chain connects TRBV20-1 to TRBJ2-1, with D unclear. V was clipped by 1 base and J by 11 bases, with 6 bases between them. This CDR3 has 10 amino acids. Germline V CDR1 and CDR2: DFQATT, SNEGSKA (reference sequence). CDR3 nucleotides: TGCAGTGCTAGAGGGGATAAGCAGTTCTTC. As protein: CSARGDKQFF.

CDR3 nucleotide sequence: TGTGCCAGCAGCCCTGGGACAGGTGAAAAACTGTTTTTT. Amino acid sequence: CASSPGTGEKLFF. The chain links TRBV7-9 to TRBJ1-4; 8 positions agree with TRBD1. Germline lookup yields CDR1 SEHNR and CDR2 FQNEAQ (reference sequence). After removal of 5 bases from V and 7 bases from J, the junction contained 3 bases not matched to a gene. The length of the CDR3 is 13 residues.

CDR3 coding DNA: TGTGCCAGCAGCCAAGAAGGACAGGGGTGGACTGAAGCTTTCTTT. Protein: CASSQEGQGWTEAFF. The chain recombines TRBV3-1 with TRBJ1-1, with 9 nucleotides matching TRBD1. V was pared by 0 bases and J by 5 bases, with 4 bases of the junction left unmatched. CDR1 is LGHDT, CDR2 YNNKEL, per germline (reference sequence). The CDR3 loop spans 15 amino acids.

The chain links TRBV25-1 to TRBJ1-4, with 7 bases lining up with TRBD1. The CDR3 covers 15 residues. The ends lost 3 bases at V and 8 bases at J; junction bases unmatched: 9. Germline-derived CDR1 and CDR2 are MGHDK and SYGVNS. The CDR3 region is CASSDKGTVGEKLFF. DNA for the CDR3: TGTGCCAGCAGTGACAAAGGGACAGTAGGGGAAAAACTGTTTTTT.

The chain is built from TRBV6-5 and TRBJ1-1, with D possibly being TRBD1 (5 bases). With 2 bases removed from V and 3 bases from J, the gap between germline ends came to 16 bases. CDR3 length: 16 amino acids. Germline CDR1 and CDR2: MNHEY and SVGAGI. CDR3 sequence: CASSYVGGRTHTEAFF. Written as DNA, the CDR3 is TGTGCCAGCAGTTACGTGGGGGGAAGGACTCACACTGAAGCTTTCTTT.

The rearrangement links TRBV6-1 to TRBJ2-7; 14 nucleotides agree with TRBD2. After removal of 6 bases from V and 4 bases from J, the junction contained 5 bases not matched to a gene. CDR3 length: 15 amino acids. Germline lookup yields CDR1 MNHNS and CDR2 SASEGT. The CDR3 DNA reads TGTGCCAGCAGGGGGACTAGCGGGAGTTGTTACGAGCAGTACTTC. Protein: CASRGTSGSCYEQYF.

The V and J genes are TRBV3-1 and TRBJ2-1; 7 bases are shared with TRBD1. This CDR3 contains 15 residues. V dropped 6 bases and J dropped 5; count of bases not matched to a gene: 10. Germline values: CDR1 LGHDT, CDR2 YNNKEL (reference sequence). CDR3 bases: TGTGCCAGCAGGAAAACAGGGGTTCCGGACAATGAGCAGTTCTTC. Amino acid sequence: CASRKTGVPDNEQFF.